These 28 T cell receptor beta chains originate from one sample sequenced in a study of chronic HIV infection and antiretroviral therapy (dated by TCRdb to the mid-2010s). Library method: 5' RACE. The sample was run on an Illumina MiSeq. The public reads were quality trimmed at Q25 with fastp and then assembled into clones with MiXCR by TCRdb, keeping productive beta chains. Merged by CDR3 protein, the rows form single entries marked with the most common genes and DNA. The table for this sample lists more than 25,000 distinct CDR3 sequences; around 9% of them were counted only once. About 2.7% of the sample lies in the top ten. Input material: peripheral blood. All receptors come from an adult who had HIV and had not received antiretroviral therapy, or was an uninfected healthy control (not recorded which).

The chain joins TRBV6-2 or TRBV6-3 to TRBJ2-3; D perhaps matches TRBD2 (7 bases). The V end lost 4 bases, the J end lost 6 bases, and 14 bases lay between the germline ends. The CDR3 extends over 14 amino acids. CDR1 and CDR2 from the germline V gene are MNHEY and SVGEGT. CDR3 in amino acids: CASSFGGGRDTQYF. The DNA of the CDR3 is TGTGCCAGCAGTTTTGGCGGGGGCAGGGATACGCAGTATTTT.

Sample share makes this clonotype medium-sized (0.01 to 0.1%). The DNA for the CDR3 is TGTGCCAGCAGTGAACGTTTTGGAGGGATTAGTACAGATACGCAGTATTTT. This translates into CASSERFGGISTDTQYF. The chain combines TRBV6-1 with TRBJ2-3; tentatively, D is TRBD2 (6 bases). CDR3 length equals 17 residues. Looked up from germline, CDR1 is MNHNS and CDR2 is SASEGT. Trimming stripped 2 bases from V and 3 bases from J, with 18 bases between.

A few counts support this clonotype. The V and J genes are TRBV7-2 and TRBJ1-1; D may be TRBD1 (6 bases). Trimming cost V 1 base and J 4 bases, with 10 bases left between them. The CDR3 is 14 residues long. Germline-derived CDR1 and CDR2 are SGHTA and FQGNSA. CDR3 residues: CASSLGLTGTEAFF. CDR3 nucleotides: TGTGCCAGCAGCTTAGGTTTGACAGGCACTGAAGCTTTCTTT.

This clonotype was observed at least ten times. DNA of the CDR3: TGTGCCAGCAGTGGGGCCATTTCAGCCAAAAACATTCAGTACTTC. Its translation is CASSGAISAKNIQYF. V gene TRBV2 combines with J gene TRBJ2-4; D not certain. V was trimmed by 4 bases and J by 0 bases, leaving 10 bases between them. Germline CDR1 reads SNHLY; CDR2 reads FYNNEI. The CDR3 has 15 amino acids.

This clonotype was seen a handful of times. The chain couples TRBV7-9 to TRBJ2-7; 8 nucleotides align to TRBD2. Germline V gives CDR1 SEHNR, CDR2 FQNEAQ (reference sequence). Trimming took 4 bases from V and 1 from J; bases not matched to a gene: 3. The CDR3 spans 14 residues. CDR3 residues: CASSSGLVSYEQYF. The DNA of the CDR3 is TGTGCCAGCAGCTCGGGACTAGTGTCCTACGAGCAGTACTTC.

V is TRBV12-3 or TRBV12-4 and J is TRBJ2-7, with a tentative D call TRBD1 (6 bases). Trimming took 4 bases from V and 1 from J, leaving 14 bases between them. The CDR3 runs to 15 residues. CDR3 coding DNA: TGTGCCAGCAGTTCTCCTACACAGGGTTCCTACGAGCAGTACTTC. It is translated as CASSSPTQGSYEQYF.

This clonotype occurred many times. J is TRBJ2-7 and V is TRBV29-1; TRBD2 is a possible D gene (5 bases). The CDR3 is made up of 13 amino acids. V lost 0 bases and J 5 bases, leaving 11 bases between the germline ends. Per germline, CDR1 SQVTM and CDR2 ANQGSEA. CDR3 sequence reads: CSVEEGRRNEQYF. CDR3 DNA: TGCAGCGTTGAAGAGGGCAGGAGGAACGAGCAGTACTTC.

This clonotype was counted only a few times. This sequence joins TRBV4-3 and TRBJ1-2, with D unclear. CDR1 LGHNA and CDR2 YSLEER come from the germline V gene. V dropped 4 bases and J dropped 0 bases, with 12 bases sitting between them. This CDR3 contains 15 residues. In DNA, the CDR3 is TGCGCCAGCAGCCCCACCGACGGAGCTAACTATGGCTACACCTTC. Translated, it gives CASSPTDGANYGYTF.

The CDR3 is CSVRTGSTDTQYF. Written as DNA, the CDR3 is TGCAGTGTACGAACAGGGAGCACAGATACGCAGTATTTT. This sequence joins TRBV29-1 and TRBJ2-3; D is perhaps TRBD1 (6 bases). The CDR3 length is 13 residues. Germline V gives CDR1 SQVTM, CDR2 ANQGSEA.

This clonotype was counted at least ten times. This sequence joins TRBV10-3 and TRBJ2-1, with TRBD2 identical over 10 bases. The CDR3 sequence is 16 residues long. After removal of 3 bases from V and 4 bases from J, the junction contained 6 bases not matched to a gene. Per germline, CDR1 ENHRY and CDR2 SYGVKD. CDR3 sequence: CAISDPSGGEYNEQFF. CDR3 sequence (DNA): TGTGCCATCAGTGACCCTAGCGGGGGAGAATACAATGAGCAGTTCTTC.

The chain recombines TRBV11-2 with TRBJ1-2, with 7 nucleotides matching TRBD1. CDR3 length: 13 residues. Germline CDR1 SGHAT, CDR2 FQNNGV. V dropped 5 bases and J dropped 8; count of bases not matched to a gene: 8. The CDR3 protein is CASSPDRDRGYTF. The CDR3 DNA reads TGTGCCAGCAGCCCCGACAGGGATCGAGGCTACACCTTC. The full variable domain, rest sourced from reference TRBV11-2 and TRBJ1-2, is EAGVAQSPRYKIIEKRQSVAFWCNPISGHATLYWYQQILGQGPKLLIQFQNNGVVDDSQLPKDRFSAERLKGVDSTLKIQPAKLEDSAVYLCASSPDRDRGYTFGSGTRLTVV.

This clonotype came up many times. The chain uses TRBV6-5 and TRBJ2-7, with a possible D match to TRBD1 (6 bases). Germline V gene data show CDR1 as MNHEY and CDR2 as SVGAGI. This CDR3 has 14 amino acids. Trimming shortened V by 2 bases and J by 9 bases, and 17 bases separated the two germline ends. For the CDR3, the DNA is TGTGCCAGCAGTTACGGGGCTAACAGGGAAGGGCAGTACTTC. Translated, it gives CASSYGANREGQYF.

This clonotype was seen repeatedly, ten times or more. The chain employs TRBV6-1 and TRBJ1-1; D possibly corresponds to TRBD1 (5 bases). Trimming took off 5 bases at V and 4 bases at J, with 14 bases between the two ends. The CDR3 sequence is 14 residues long. Germline CDR1 MNHNS, CDR2 SASEGT. The CDR3 nucleotides are TGTGCCAGCAGTCTGACCGGGGGACCCACTGAAGCTTTCTTT. Its protein is CASSLTGGPTEAFF.

This clonotype showed up many times. The chain has TRBV6-2 or TRBV6-3 and TRBJ2-1; 12 bases are a match to TRBD2. CDR3 length equals 15 residues. Germline lookup yields CDR1 MNHEY and CDR2 SVGEGT. V was clipped by 6 bases and J by 10 bases; unmatched bases: 10. CDR3 DNA: TGTGCCAGCAGCGAACTAGCGGGGGGACCGATCGAGCAGTTCTTC. Translation gives CASSELAGGPIEQFF.

J is TRBJ1-1 and V is TRBV5-1; 7 nucleotides match TRBD1. J lost 4 bases, V lost 4 bases, and 7 bases had no gene match. Germline V gives CDR1 SGHRS, CDR2 YFSETQ. CDR3 length: 14 residues. The CDR3 DNA is TGCGCCAGCAGCGCGACGACAGGGAGCACTGAAGCTTTCTTT. Translated, it gives CASSATTGSTEAFF.

This clonotype was observed many times. The chain couples TRBV12-3 or TRBV12-4 to TRBJ1-6, with D perhaps matching TRBD1 (5 bases). V was clipped by 6 bases and J by 7 bases, with 10 bases between them. The CDR3 sequence is 13 residues long. CDR3 sequence reads: CASSRVVNSPLHF. The CDR3 DNA reads as TGTGCCAGCAGCAGGGTCGTGAATTCACCCCTCCACTTT.

Judged by abundance, this clonotype is medium-sized (0.01 to 0.1%). This chain uses TRBV3-1 with TRBJ2-1, with 10 bases lining up with TRBD2. CDR3 length equals 15 residues. With 6 bases clipped from V and 5 bases from J, the junction kept 7 bases outside the gene matches. Germline-derived CDR1 and CDR2 are LGHDT and YNNKEL (reference sequence). CDR3 coding DNA: TGTGCCAGCAGTCTTACTAGCGGGAACAACAATGAGCAGTTCTTC. Translated, it gives CASSLTSGNNNEQFF.

The sample holds many counts of this clonotype. The chain couples TRBV12-3 or TRBV12-4 to TRBJ2-3; D remains ambiguous. The CDR3 runs 14 residues. The germline V and J ends were trimmed by 8 bases and 2 bases, with 14 bases remaining between them. The CDR3: CASRAPSSTDTQYF. The CDR3 coding sequence is TGTGCCAGCCGGGCCCCGTCGTCCACAGATACGCAGTATTTT.

This clonotype was found many times. The chain couples TRBV2 to TRBJ2-1; tentatively, D is TRBD1 or TRBD2 (6 bases each). Germline CDR1 reads SNHLY; CDR2 reads FYNNEI. The CDR3 is 11 residues long. V dropped 6 bases and J dropped 9 bases, with 9 bases sitting between them. CDR3 DNA: TGTGCCAGCAGACCGGGGGCTGAGCAGTTCTTC. It encodes CASRPGAEQFF.

V gene TRBV14 combines with J gene TRBJ2-7; D remains unclear. Trimming left V 0 bases short and J 3 bases short, with 6 bases between. CDR1 is SGHDN and CDR2 is FVKESK in the germline V gene. The CDR3 has 13 amino acids. CDR3 sequence reads: CASSQDRRYEQYF. DNA of the CDR3: TGTGCCAGCAGCCAAGATCGGCGCTACGAGCAGTACTTC.

This clonotype was detected a few times. J is TRBJ1-2 and V is TRBV4-3; D possibly corresponds to TRBD1 (5 bases). The CDR3 is 14 residues long. Trimming took off 0 bases at V and 4 bases at J, with 9 bases between the two ends. Germline lookup yields CDR1 LGHNA and CDR2 YSLEER. The DNA for the CDR3 is TGCGCCAGCAGCCAAGATACAGGCCTCTATGGCTACACCTTC. Amino acid sequence: CASSQDTGLYGYTF.

This clonotype was counted ten times or more. The gene calls are TRBV2 and TRBJ2-3; the match to TRBD1 covers 9 bases. The CDR3 covers 14 residues. The trim removed 6 bases at V and 5 bases at J, leaving 6 bases unmatched. Per germline, CDR1 SNHLY and CDR2 FYNNEI. The CDR3 protein is CASSSGTGLDTQYF. The CDR3 DNA follows: TGTGCCAGCAGCTCCGGGACAGGGTTAGATACGCAGTATTTT.

This clonotype has a count of ten or more. The chain uses TRBV6-2 or TRBV6-3 and TRBJ2-1; D not certain. Germline loops: CDR1 MNHEY, CDR2 SVGEGT. The CDR3 has 11 amino acids. V dropped 5 bases and J dropped 6 bases, with 5 bases sitting between them. The CDR3, as DNA: TGTGCCAGCAGTACAATCAATGAGCAGTTCTTC. Protein product: CASSTINEQFF.

This clonotype was observed at least ten times. V gene TRBV20-1 combines with J gene TRBJ2-7; possible D gene TRBD1, 5 bases. CDR3 length: 14 residues. CDR1 is DFQATT, CDR2 SNEGSKA, per germline (reference sequence). V was clipped by 3 bases and J by 1 base, with 13 bases between them. The CDR3 DNA is TGCAGTGCTAGGAATCAGGGTTGGTCCTACGAGCAGTACTTC. Its protein is CSARNQGWSYEQYF.

Many counts were recorded for this clonotype. This chain uses TRBV27 with TRBJ2-2, with D perhaps given as TRBD1 or TRBD2 (5 bases each). Germline values: CDR1 MNHEY, CDR2 SMNVEV (reference sequence). There are 13 residues in the CDR3. Trimming shortened V by 2 bases and J by 7 bases, and 8 bases separated the two germline ends. CDR3 in amino acids: CASSLGGDGELFF. Here the CDR3 DNA reads TGTGCCAGCAGTTTAGGGGGAGACGGGGAGCTGTTTTTT.

This clonotype was seen repeatedly, ten times or more. The rearrangement joins TRBV5-6 to TRBJ1-2, with TRBD1 as a possible D gene (6 bases). The CDR3 contains 13 residues. CDR1 is SGHDT and CDR2 is YYEEEE in the germline V gene. V was cut by 8 bases and J by 4 bases, with 15 bases left in between. The CDR3 nucleotides read TGTGCCAGTATCTTCGGGGGCCTCTATGGCTACACCTTC. This sequence encodes CASIFGGLYGYTF.

This clonotype occurred a few times. This rearrangement joins TRBV4-2 to TRBJ2-4; tentatively, D is TRBD1 (5 bases). Germline CDR1 and CDR2: LGHNA and YNFKEQ. V lost 4 bases to trimming and J lost 0 bases, with 10 bases between them. The CDR3 is made up of 15 amino acids. The CDR3 region is CASSRTREAKNIQYF. DNA of the CDR3: TGTGCCAGCAGCCGGACCAGGGAAGCCAAAAACATTCAGTACTTC.

This clonotype was picked up many times. V usage is TRBV10-3 and J usage is TRBJ2-7; possibly TRBD2 for D (7 bases). V gave up 7 bases and J gave up 2 bases, with 15 bases separating them. This CDR3 region has 14 residues. The germline gives CDR1 ENHRY, CDR2 SYGVKD. In DNA, the CDR3 is TGTGCCATCACTTCGAGCGGGACAACCTACGAGCAGTACTTC. Translating gives CAITSSGTTYEQYF.